The 13 T cell receptor beta chains in this list originate from one sample, sequenced in a study of blood T cell repertoires in COVID-19. Repertoires were generated with immunoSEQ multiplex PCR, while TCRdb's copy carries only in-frame clones and drops some. The sample has roughly 410,000 clones; roughly 90% are singletons. What was sequenced was peripheral blood. These receptors originate from a man between 35 and 55 years old with acute or convalescent COVID-19.

CDR3 nucleotides: TGTGCCAGCAAACTAGGGACAGGGACTCAGCCCCAGCATTTT. This translates into CASKLGTGTQPQHF. The chain has TRBV2 and TRBJ1-5, with TRBD1 matching over 9 bases. Germline assignment: CDR1 SNHLY and CDR2 FYNNEI. V lost 7 bases to trimming and J lost 6 bases; unmatched junction nucleotides: 7. CDR3 size: 14 residues. The variable domain in full, completed from reference TRBV2 and TRBJ1-5, reads EPEVTQTPSHQVTQMGQEVILRCVPISNHLYFYWYRQILGQKVEFLVSFYNNEISEKSEIFDDQFSVERPDGSNFTLKIRSTKLEDSAMYFCASKLGTGTQPQHFGDGTRLSIL.

This clone occurred once. The chain links TRBV10-3 to TRBJ2-7, with TRBD2 matching 8 bases. The CDR3 length is 15 residues. The junction had 6 bases not matched to a gene; V was cut back by 3 bases and J by 2 bases. Germline assignment: CDR1 ENHRY and CDR2 SYGVKD. The CDR3 nucleotides read TGTGCCATCAGTGAAGGTAGCGGGGACACCTACGAGCAGTACTTC. Its translation is CAISEGSGDTYEQYF.

The V and J genes are TRBV6-6 and TRBJ1-5; a possible D gene is TRBD1 (6 bases). The CDR3 sequence is 16 residues long. The germline CDR1 and CDR2 sequences are MNHNY and SVGAGI (reference sequence). The V end lost 4 bases, the J end lost 0 bases, and 13 bases lay between the germline ends. The CDR3 loop is CASSWTADYSNQPQHF. The CDR3 DNA reads TGTGCCAGCAGTTGGACAGCCGACTATAGCAATCAGCCCCAGCATTTT.

The chain couples TRBV3-1 (or the pseudogene TRBV3-2) to TRBJ1-1; 10 bases are shared with TRBD1. Trimming removed 1 base from V and 4 bases from J; junction bases left unmatched: 6. The germline V gene has CDR1 LGHDT and CDR2 YNNKEL (reference sequence). This CDR3 comprises 16 residues. The CDR3 nucleotides are TGTGCCAGCAGCCAAGGGTGGACAGGGGGATCCACTGAAGCTTTCTTT. Its protein is CASSQGWTGGSTEAFF.

The V gene is TRBV27, the J gene TRBJ2-3; the match to TRBD1 covers 9 bases. V lost 3 bases, J lost 3 bases, and 13 bases stayed unmatched. CDR1 is MNHEY and CDR2 is SMNVEV in the germline V gene (reference sequence). The CDR3 is 18 residues long. CDR3 sequence: CASSLALPGTGITDTQYF. CDR3 sequence (DNA): TGTGCCAGCAGTTTGGCTCTCCCCGGGACAGGGATTACAGATACGCAGTATTTT.

CDR3 protein: CASSPLASGEGDTQYF. DNA of the CDR3: TGTGCCAGCAGTCCGTTGGCTAGCGGGGAAGGAGATACGCAGTATTTT. The chain links TRBV28 to TRBJ2-3; 9 bases are a match to TRBD2. With 5 bases clipped from V and 5 bases from J, the junction kept 11 bases outside the gene matches. Germline-derived CDR1 and CDR2 are MDHEN and SYDVKM. This CDR3 spans 16 amino acids.

This chain uses TRBV9 with TRBJ2-3; D is perhaps TRBD2 (5 bases). The V end was cut by 4 bases, the J end by 4 bases, with 13 bases between. The V gene's germline CDR1 is SGDLS and CDR2 YYNGEE. This CDR3 comprises 14 residues. The CDR3 nucleotides are TGTGCCAGCAGCCTCGGGATGGGTCCAGATACGCAGTATTTT. This translates into CASSLGMGPDTQYF.

The chain carries TRBV28 and TRBJ1-6; D not certain. The CDR3 has 12 residues. The germline CDR1 and CDR2 sequences are MDHEN and SYDVKM. V gave up 6 bases and J gave up 10 bases, with 10 bases separating them. The CDR3 here is CASSFTWSPLHF. Written as DNA, the CDR3 is TGTGCCAGCAGCTTCACATGGTCACCCCTCCACTTT. Supplemented by reference TRBV28 and TRBJ1-6, the full variable domain reads DVKVTQSSRYLVKRTGEKVFLECVQDMDHENMFWYRQDPGLGLRLIYFSYDVKMKEKGDIPEGYSVSREKKERFSLILESASTNQTSMYLCASSFTWSPLHFGNGTRLTVT.

The V call is TRBV28, the J call TRBJ2-3; TRBD1 is a possible D gene (6 bases). The CDR3 covers 18 residues. Germline V CDR1 and CDR2: MDHEN, SYDVKM. V dropped 3 bases and J dropped 1 base, with 20 bases sitting between them. The CDR3 DNA follows: TGTGCCAGCAGTTTGGGCGGCTGGACAGCAAGCGGCACAGATACGCAGTATTTT. It codes for CASSLGGWTASGTDTQYF.

V is TRBV10-3 and J is TRBJ1-5; TRBD1 might be the D (6 bases). Germline loops: CDR1 ENHRY, CDR2 SYGVKD. V was trimmed by 0 bases and J by 6 bases, leaving 12 bases between them. This CDR3 has 15 amino acids. The CDR3 DNA is TGTGCCATCAGTGAGTCCAGGGGCGGGGGTCAGCCCCAGCATTTT. This gives the protein CAISESRGGGQPQHF.

This sequence joins TRBV18 and TRBJ2-3; possible D gene TRBD1, 5 bases. The V end was cut by 5 bases, the J end by 2 bases, with 17 bases between. The CDR3 spans 16 residues. CDR1 KGHSH and CDR2 LQKENI come from the germline V gene. The CDR3: CASSKSGQQDTDTQYF. The CDR3 DNA sequence: TGTGCCAGCTCAAAATCCGGGCAACAGGACACAGATACGCAGTATTTT.

This clone was detected only a few times. Distinct nucleotide sequences in the sample also encode this CDR3. The chain carries TRBV4-1 and TRBJ1-2; D remains unclear. Germline V gives CDR1 MGHRA, CDR2 YSYEKL. Trimming shortened V by 1 base and J by 5 bases, and 5 bases separated the two germline ends. The CDR3 is 12 residues long. CDR3 bases: TGCGCCAGCAGCCAAGGGGCTTATGGCTACACCTTC. It translates to CASSQGAYGYTF.

The chain couples TRBV28 to TRBJ2-7, with D possibly being TRBD1 (5 bases). Germline lookup yields CDR1 MDHEN and CDR2 SYDVKM. The CDR3 totals 14 residues. Trimming left V 10 bases short and J 0 bases short, with 16 bases between. The CDR3 loop is CATRIQGSSYEQYF. The CDR3 DNA follows: TGTGCCACCAGAATCCAGGGTAGCTCCTACGAGCAGTACTTC.